This T cell receptor beta chain was recorded in a study of T cells in Graves' hyperthyroidism and ophthalmopathy. This CDR3 contains 19 residues. The V gene end was trimmed by 6 bases and the J gene end by 0 bases; junction bases not matched to a gene: 18. From germline, CDR1 is SQVTM and CDR2 ANQGSEA. Disease duration was under 3 months in the ophthalmopathy patients, who also had a Clinical Activity Score of at least 3 and a NOSPECS grade of at least 4. Diagnosis rested on symptoms, serum thyroxine and TRAb, thyroid ultrasound, and orbital computed tomography. Amplification of TCR beta CDR3 regions used RNA as the template. The HTBI primer set was used in a first-round RT-PCR of the TCR CDR3. TCRdb passed the multiplex PCR reads through MiXCR, listing each CDR3 protein once. The sample carries 600,000 to 700,000 distinct CDR3 sequences, roughly 14% recorded once.

This TCR derives from a woman between 40 and 55 years old with Graves' ophthalmopathy. V gene TRBV29-1 combines with J gene TRBJ2-1, with 9 bases matching TRBD2. What was sequenced was blood. The CDR3 sequence: CSVNLPGLALPSSYNEQFF. The CDR3 coding sequence is TGCAGCGTGAACCTCCCTGGACTAGCGCTCCCGAGCTCCTACAATGAGCAGTTCTTC.